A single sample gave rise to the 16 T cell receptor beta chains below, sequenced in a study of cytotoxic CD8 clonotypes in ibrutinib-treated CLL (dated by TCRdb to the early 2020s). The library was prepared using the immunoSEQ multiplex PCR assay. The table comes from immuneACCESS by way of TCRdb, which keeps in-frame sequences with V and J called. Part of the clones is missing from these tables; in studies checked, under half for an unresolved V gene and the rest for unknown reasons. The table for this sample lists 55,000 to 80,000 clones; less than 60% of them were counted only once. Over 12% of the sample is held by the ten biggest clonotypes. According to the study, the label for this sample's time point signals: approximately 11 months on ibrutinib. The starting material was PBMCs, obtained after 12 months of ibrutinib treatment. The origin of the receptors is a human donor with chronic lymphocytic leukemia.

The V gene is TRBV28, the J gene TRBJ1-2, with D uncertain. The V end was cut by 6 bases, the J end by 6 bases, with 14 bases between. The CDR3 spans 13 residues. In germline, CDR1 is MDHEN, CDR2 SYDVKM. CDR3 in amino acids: CASSYAVLDGYTF. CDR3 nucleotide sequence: TGTGCCAGCAGCTATGCAGTTTTGGATGGCTACACCTTC.

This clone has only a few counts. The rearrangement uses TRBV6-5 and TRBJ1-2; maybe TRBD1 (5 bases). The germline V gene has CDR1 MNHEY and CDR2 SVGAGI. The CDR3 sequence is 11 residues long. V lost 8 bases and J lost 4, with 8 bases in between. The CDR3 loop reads CASQGVYGYTF. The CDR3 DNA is TGTGCCAGCCAAGGGGTCTATGGCTACACCTTC.

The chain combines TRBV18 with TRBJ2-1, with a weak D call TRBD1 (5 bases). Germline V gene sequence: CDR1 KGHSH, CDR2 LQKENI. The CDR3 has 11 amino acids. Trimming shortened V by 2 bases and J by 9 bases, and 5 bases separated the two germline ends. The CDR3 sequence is CASSPRGEQFF. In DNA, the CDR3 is TGTGCCAGCTCACCAAGGGGTGAGCAGTTCTTC.

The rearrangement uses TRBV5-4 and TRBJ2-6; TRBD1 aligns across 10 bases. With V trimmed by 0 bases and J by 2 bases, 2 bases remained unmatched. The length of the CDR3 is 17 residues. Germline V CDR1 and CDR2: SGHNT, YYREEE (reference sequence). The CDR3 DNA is TGTGCCAGCAGCTTGGGGGACAGGGGCACTGGGGCCAACGTCCTGACTTTC. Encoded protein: CASSLGDRGTGANVLTF.

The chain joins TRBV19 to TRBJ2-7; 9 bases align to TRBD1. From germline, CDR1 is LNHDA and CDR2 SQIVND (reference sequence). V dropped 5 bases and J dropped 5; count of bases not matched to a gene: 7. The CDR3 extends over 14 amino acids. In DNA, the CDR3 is TGTGCCAGTAGTTCCGGGACAGGGTCGGACGAGCAGTACGTC. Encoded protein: CASSSGTGSDEQYV.

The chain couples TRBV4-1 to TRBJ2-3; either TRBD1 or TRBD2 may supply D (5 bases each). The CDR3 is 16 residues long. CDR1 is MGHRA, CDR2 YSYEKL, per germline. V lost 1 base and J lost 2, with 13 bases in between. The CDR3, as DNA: TGCGCCAGCAGCCAAGGGATAGGGACCAACACAGATACGCAGTATTTT. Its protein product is CASSQGIGTNTDTQYF.

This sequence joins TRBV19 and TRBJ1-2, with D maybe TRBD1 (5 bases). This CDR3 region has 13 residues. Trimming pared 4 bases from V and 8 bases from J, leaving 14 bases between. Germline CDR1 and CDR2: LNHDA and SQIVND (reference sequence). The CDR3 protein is CASSTQGFGGYTF. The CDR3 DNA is TGTGCCAGTAGTACCCAGGGCTTCGGGGGCTACACCTTC.

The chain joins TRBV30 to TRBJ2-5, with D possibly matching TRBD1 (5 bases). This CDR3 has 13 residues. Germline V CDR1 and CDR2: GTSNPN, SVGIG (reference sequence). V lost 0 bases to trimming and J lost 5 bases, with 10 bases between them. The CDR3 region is CAWSVVPGETQYF. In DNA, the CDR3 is TGTGCCTGGAGTGTGGTCCCAGGGGAGACCCAGTACTTC.

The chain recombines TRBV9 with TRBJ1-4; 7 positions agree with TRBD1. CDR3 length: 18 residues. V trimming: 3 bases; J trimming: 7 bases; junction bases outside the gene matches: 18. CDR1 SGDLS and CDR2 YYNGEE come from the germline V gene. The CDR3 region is CASSADLGGAGFGEKLFF. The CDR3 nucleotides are TGTGCCAGCAGCGCAGATCTAGGGGGCGCGGGTTTTGGTGAAAAACTGTTTTTT.

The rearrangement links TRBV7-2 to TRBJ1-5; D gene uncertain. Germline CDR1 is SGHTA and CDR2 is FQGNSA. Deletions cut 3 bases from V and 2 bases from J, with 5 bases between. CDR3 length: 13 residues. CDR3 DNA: TGTGCCAGCAGCTTCGGGGGCAATCAGCCCCAGCATTTT. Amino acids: CASSFGGNQPQHF.

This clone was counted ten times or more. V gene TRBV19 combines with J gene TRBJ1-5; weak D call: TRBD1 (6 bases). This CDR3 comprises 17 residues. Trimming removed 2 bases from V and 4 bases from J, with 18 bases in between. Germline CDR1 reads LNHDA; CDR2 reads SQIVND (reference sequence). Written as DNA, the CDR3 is TGTGCCAGTAGTATAAAGACCACAGGGACTAAAAATCAGCCCCAGCATTTT. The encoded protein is CASSIKTTGTKNQPQHF.

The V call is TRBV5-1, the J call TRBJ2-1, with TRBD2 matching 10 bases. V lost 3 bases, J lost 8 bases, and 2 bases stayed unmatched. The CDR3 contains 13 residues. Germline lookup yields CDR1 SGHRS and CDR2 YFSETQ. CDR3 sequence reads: CASSSLAGDEQFF. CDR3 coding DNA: TGCGCCAGCAGCTCGCTAGCGGGAGATGAGCAGTTCTTC. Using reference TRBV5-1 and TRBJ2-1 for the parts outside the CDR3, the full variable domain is KAGVTQTPRYLIKTRGQQVTLSCSPISGHRSVSWYQQTPGQGLQFLFEYFSETQRNKGNFPGRFSGRQFSNSRSEMNVSTLELGDSALYLCASSSLAGDEQFFGPGTRLTVL.

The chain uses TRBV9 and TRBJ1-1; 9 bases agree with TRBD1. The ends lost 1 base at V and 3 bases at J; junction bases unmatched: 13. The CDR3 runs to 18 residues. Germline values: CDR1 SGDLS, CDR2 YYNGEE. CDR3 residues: CASSVPSPGQGLYTEAFF. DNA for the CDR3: TGTGCCAGCAGCGTACCAAGTCCGGGACAGGGTCTCTACACTGAAGCTTTCTTT.

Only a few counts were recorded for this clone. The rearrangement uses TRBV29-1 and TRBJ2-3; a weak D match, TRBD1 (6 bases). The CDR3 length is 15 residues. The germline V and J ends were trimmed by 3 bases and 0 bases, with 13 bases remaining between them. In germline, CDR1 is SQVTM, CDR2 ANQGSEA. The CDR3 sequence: CSVDPRDTSTDTQYF. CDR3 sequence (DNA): TGCAGCGTTGATCCCCGGGACACAAGCACAGATACGCAGTATTTT.

CDR3 sequence (DNA): TGTGCCAGCAGCCGCCGATACACAGATACGCAGTATTTT. This gives the protein CASSRRYTDTQYF. The chain is built from TRBV14 and TRBJ2-3; no reliable D call. This CDR3 has 13 residues. V lost 4 bases and J 2 bases, leaving 7 bases between the germline ends. CDR1 is SGHDN and CDR2 is FVKESK in the germline V gene.

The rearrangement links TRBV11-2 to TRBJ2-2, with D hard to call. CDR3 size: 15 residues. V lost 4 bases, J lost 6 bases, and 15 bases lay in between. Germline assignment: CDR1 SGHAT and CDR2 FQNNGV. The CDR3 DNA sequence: TGTGCCAGCAGCTCCCTTAGTTTAGCTTCCGGGGAGCTGTTTTTT. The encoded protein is CASSSLSLASGELFF.